Following are 28 T cell receptor beta chains from one sample sequenced in a study of post-analysis software for immune sequencing data. The study, taken as a whole, reports: Patients carried a handful of TRBV segments more frequently than controls did, and TRBV5-6, TRBV5-1 and TRBV20-1 were among them.

Presence of unique molecular identifiers characterized the TCR beta cDNA libraries. TCRdb re-called the PCR reads through MiXCR, storing one row per CDR3 protein. This sample has fewer than 900,000 distinct CDR3 sequences, with 35% to 55% found just once. These receptors' antigens are unknown. The specimen was blood. The receptor source for this set is a girl between 5 and 17 years old with multiple sclerosis.

The rearrangement joins TRBV11-2 to TRBJ1-6; TRBD1 might be the D (6 bases). This CDR3 spans 13 amino acids. Germline assignment: CDR1 SGHAT and CDR2 FQNNGV. The V end lost 6 bases, the J end lost 10 bases, and 13 bases lay between the germline ends. The CDR3 region is CASRGAGASPLHF. The CDR3 nucleotides read TGTGCCAGCAGAGGGGCGGGGGCGTCACCCCTCCACTTT.

V usage is TRBV6-1 and J usage is TRBJ1-5; D perhaps matches TRBD1 (5 bases). The CDR3 runs 13 residues. V lost 7 bases to trimming and J lost 5 bases, with 12 bases between them. Germline loops: CDR1 MNHNS, CDR2 SASEGT. CDR3 coding DNA: TGTGCCAGCACTCAGGGCATGGATCAGCCCCAGCATTTT. Encoded protein: CASTQGMDQPQHF.

This clonotype was observed a handful of times. V gene TRBV29-1 combines with J gene TRBJ2-7; 9 nucleotides match TRBD2. The germline CDR1 and CDR2 sequences are SQVTM and ANQGSEA. This CDR3 comprises 16 residues. With 4 bases clipped from V and 5 bases from J, the junction kept 15 bases outside the gene matches. The chain's CDR3 is CSVVLAGDFTLHEQYF. DNA for the CDR3: TGCAGCGTTGTTTTAGCGGGAGATTTTACCCTCCACGAGCAGTACTTC.

V usage is TRBV5-1 and J usage is TRBJ2-5; D assignment may be TRBD1 or TRBD2 (6 bases each). Looked up from germline, CDR1 is SGHRS and CDR2 is YFSETQ. The CDR3 contains 16 residues. Trimming stripped 0 bases from V and 1 base from J, with 13 bases between. The CDR3 coding sequence is TGCGCCAGCAGCTTGGCCGTCGGAGGGGGCCAAGAGACCCAGTACTTC. This gives the protein CASSLAVGGGQETQYF.

This clonotype has a handful of counts. The chain is built from TRBV12-3 or TRBV12-4 and TRBJ2-5; 7 bases line up with TRBD2. Trimming took 4 bases from V and 3 from J; bases not matched to a gene: 2. The CDR3 extends over 13 amino acids. CDR3 DNA: TGTGCCAGCAGTTGGGGGGGGGAAGAGACCCAGTACTTC. Translating gives CASSWGGEETQYF.

The rearrangement links TRBV27 to TRBJ1-2; 7 nucleotides agree with TRBD1. This CDR3 comprises 15 residues. CDR1 and CDR2 from the germline V gene are MNHEY and SMNVEV (reference sequence). The V segment lost 6 bases and the J segment 5 bases; nucleotides outside the gene matches: 12. The CDR3: CASSDHRGLRYGYTF. CDR3 sequence (DNA): TGTGCCAGCAGCGACCACAGGGGCTTGCGGTATGGCTACACCTTC.

This clonotype was counted a few times. This sequence joins TRBV29-1 and TRBJ2-7; D may correspond to TRBD1 or TRBD2 (5 bases each). The DNA matches TRBJ2-5 better at its end, which makes the J call doubtful. The CDR3 has 13 amino acids. The germline CDR1 and CDR2 sequences are SQVTM and ANQGSEA. In DNA, the CDR3 is TGCAGCGTTCCCTGGAGGCAGGGTGGGACCCAGTACTTC. Translation gives CSVPWRQGGTQYF.

The rearrangement uses TRBV2 and TRBJ2-3, with 7 bases identical to TRBD2. The V gene end was trimmed by 3 bases and the J gene end by 4 bases; junction bases not matched to a gene: 4. The CDR3 sequence is 14 residues long. Germline V gene data show CDR1 as SNHLY and CDR2 as FYNNEI. CDR3: CASSEGGSADTQYF. The CDR3 DNA reads TGTGCCAGCAGTGAGGGCGGGAGTGCAGATACGCAGTATTTT.

The CDR3 DNA reads as TGTGCCAGCAGTTACGGTGAATTCCAAGAGACCCAGTACTTC. The encoded protein is CASSYGEFQETQYF. The gene calls are TRBV6-5 and TRBJ2-5; D unclear. Germline V gives CDR1 MNHEY, CDR2 SVGAGI. The CDR3 covers 14 residues. Trimming took 2 bases from V and 1 from J, leaving 8 bases between them.

The rearrangement uses TRBV24-1 and TRBJ2-3; tentatively, D is TRBD2 (6 bases). Per the germline V gene, CDR1 is KGHDR and CDR2 is SFDVKD. The CDR3 is 15 amino acids. The V end lost 0 bases, the J end lost 4 bases, and 10 bases lay between the germline ends. The DNA for the CDR3 is TGTGCCACCAGTGATTTGGTGGGAGGCCCAGATACGCAGTATTTT. Translated: CATSDLVGGPDTQYF.

This clonotype has just a few counts. The J gene is TRBJ2-3, the V gene TRBV29-1; perhaps TRBD1 as D (6 bases). Germline CDR1 SQVTM, CDR2 ANQGSEA. Trimming pared 4 bases from V and 2 bases from J, leaving 7 bases between. This CDR3 comprises 12 residues. CDR3: CSVGQDTDTQYF. The CDR3 DNA is TGCAGCGTTGGACAGGACACAGATACGCAGTATTTT.

This clonotype was seen more than once but under ten times. This chain joins TRBV24-1 and TRBJ2-5; no definite D call. V lost 4 bases and J 4 bases, leaving 15 bases between the germline ends. Germline lookup yields CDR1 KGHDR and CDR2 SFDVKD. This CDR3 is 15 amino acids long. CDR3 protein: CATSDATWGPETQYF. The CDR3 DNA reads as TGTGCCACCAGTGACGCTACCTGGGGTCCAGAGACCCAGTACTTC.

V and J are TRBV5-1 and TRBJ1-6; no definite D call. Germline V lookup: CDR1 SGHRS, CDR2 YFSETQ. This CDR3 spans 13 amino acids. The V end was cut by 0 bases, the J end by 7 bases, with 5 bases between. The CDR3 sequence: CASSLGANSPLHF. In nucleotides, the CDR3 is TGCGCCAGCAGCTTGGGGGCGAATTCACCCCTCCACTTT.

The chain couples TRBV6-6 to TRBJ2-7, with 7 nucleotides matching TRBD1. V shed 7 bases and J 0 bases; nucleotides not matched to a gene: 6. Germline V gene sequence: CDR1 MNHNY, CDR2 SVGAGI (reference sequence). This CDR3 contains 14 residues. CDR3 region: CASIPGQSSYEQYF. CDR3 in DNA: TGTGCCAGCATCCCGGGACAGTCCTCCTACGAGCAGTACTTC.

The chain joins TRBV28 to TRBJ2-1; TRBD2 aligns across 9 bases. The trim removed 7 bases at V and 3 bases at J, leaving 4 bases unmatched. The germline V gene has CDR1 MDHEN and CDR2 SYDVKM. This CDR3 region has 14 residues. The CDR3 is CASTVAGVYNEQFF. The DNA of the CDR3 is TGTGCCAGCACAGTAGCGGGAGTCTACAATGAGCAGTTCTTC.

This clonotype was detected only a few times. This chain uses TRBV6-5 with TRBJ2-7; 8 positions match TRBD2. There are 15 residues in the CDR3. Unmatched junction bases numbered 7, after V lost 6 bases and J lost 0 bases. The germline gives CDR1 MNHEY, CDR2 SVGAGI. CDR3 bases: TGTGCCAGCAGGAGCGGGAGCGGAGTCTCCTACGAGCAGTACTTC. Translated, it gives CASRSGSGVSYEQYF.

The CDR3 here is CASSLGRGYTF. The CDR3 DNA follows: TGTGCCAGCAGCCTCGGACGGGGCTACACCTTC. The rearrangement links TRBV12-3 or TRBV12-4 to TRBJ1-2; D gene uncertain. This CDR3 is built from 11 residues. The V end lost 6 bases, the J end lost 8 bases, and 10 bases lay between the germline ends.

This clonotype has more than one count but fewer than ten. The chain couples TRBV7-2 to TRBJ1-1, with D unresolved. Deletions cut 3 bases from V and 4 bases from J, with 12 bases between. The germline V gene has CDR1 SGHTA and CDR2 FQGNSA. This CDR3 has 14 amino acids. CDR3: CASSFNPAVTEAFF. Here the CDR3 DNA reads TGTGCCAGCAGCTTTAATCCGGCTGTCACTGAAGCTTTCTTT.

This clonotype has more than one count but fewer than ten. The gene calls are TRBV13 and TRBJ2-1; D unresolved. The length of the CDR3 is 15 residues. The germline V gene encodes CDR1 PRHDT and CDR2 FYEKMQ (reference sequence). The V end lost 5 bases, the J end lost 5 bases, and 16 bases lay between the germline ends. The CDR3 nucleotides are TGTGCCAGCAGCCGGATCCTTTTAGGAGACAATGAGCAGTTCTTC. Protein product: CASSRILLGDNEQFF.

The V call is TRBV29-1, the J call TRBJ1-2; D is unresolved. The CDR3 consists of 12 residues. V lost 1 base and J lost 6, with 9 bases in between. CDR1 SQVTM and CDR2 ANQGSEA come from the germline V gene. The CDR3 is CSVEGPANGYTF. CDR3 sequence (DNA): TGCAGCGTTGAAGGCCCGGCGAATGGCTACACCTTC.

This clonotype was picked up a small number of times. This chain joins TRBV9 and TRBJ1-2; no clear D. Trimming stripped 2 bases from V and 8 bases from J, with 10 bases between. Germline V gives CDR1 SGDLS, CDR2 YYNGEE. The CDR3 is 12 amino acids. CDR3 protein: CASSVGLGGYTF. The CDR3 DNA follows: TGTGCCAGCAGCGTCGGTCTAGGCGGCTACACCTTC.

The rearrangement uses TRBV9 and TRBJ2-1; 10 positions agree with TRBD1. Trimming at V came to 1 base and at J to 12 bases, leaving 4 bases not matched to a gene. Per germline, CDR1 SGDLS and CDR2 YYNGEE. The CDR3 is 13 amino acids. The CDR3 nucleotides read TGTGCCAGCAGCGTAACTGACAGGGGGCGGCAGTTCTTC. It translates to CASSVTDRGRQFF.

CDR3 DNA: TGTGCCACCGCCGGGAGGGACTATGGCTACACCTTC. This translates into CATAGRDYGYTF. This rearrangement joins TRBV28 to TRBJ1-2; D gene uncertain. Germline V lookup: CDR1 MDHEN, CDR2 SYDVKM. Trimming took 10 bases from V and 3 from J, leaving 12 bases between them. This CDR3 has 12 amino acids.

The genes are TRBV6-1 and TRBJ2-3; TRBD2 is a possible D gene (5 bases). The V end was cut by 3 bases, the J end by 2 bases, with 12 bases between. Per the germline V gene, CDR1 is MNHNS and CDR2 is SASEGT. The CDR3 length is 15 residues. CDR3 DNA sequence: TGTGCCAGCAGTGAGGGAGACTGGATCACAGATACGCAGTATTTT. This codes for CASSEGDWITDTQYF.

The CDR3 nucleotides are TGCAGCGCCGCACGCACCGAGGGCTACGAGCAGTACTTC. Translating it yields CSAARTEGYEQYF. The chain combines TRBV29-1 with TRBJ2-5, with D perhaps matching TRBD2 (5 bases). The end of the DNA is better explained by TRBJ2-7, so the J call may be wrong. The CDR3 length is 13 residues. Germline V gene lookup returns CDR1 SQVTM and CDR2 ANQGSEA.

This chain links TRBV5-1 with TRBJ2-3; D is uncertain. The CDR3 runs 13 residues. Germline CDR1 SGHRS, CDR2 YFSETQ. The V end was cut by 6 bases, the J end by 6 bases, with 14 bases between. CDR3 sequence: CASNPDNWDTQYF. The CDR3 DNA is TGCGCCAGCAACCCCGACAACTGGGATACGCAGTATTTT.

The V call is TRBV19, the J call TRBJ2-1, with D perhaps being TRBD1 or TRBD2 (6 bases each). This CDR3 comprises 16 residues. V was trimmed by 1 base and J by 3 bases, leaving 13 bases between them. CDR1 is LNHDA, CDR2 SQIVND, per germline (reference sequence). The CDR3 region is CASSIGGDIRYNEQFF. The CDR3 nucleotides are TGTGCCAGTAGTATAGGGGGGGACATCCGCTACAATGAGCAGTTCTTC.

The chain employs TRBV7-9 and TRBJ2-1; D gene ambiguous. Trimming removed 5 bases from V and 5 bases from J, with 7 bases in between. This CDR3 region has 12 residues. Per germline, CDR1 SEHNR and CDR2 FQNEAQ (reference sequence). The CDR3 region has the DNA TGTGCCAGCAGCGGCCTTAACAATGAGCAGTTCTTC. It yields the protein CASSGLNNEQFF.